This TCR beta chain derives from a study of T-cell reconstitution after alpha-beta-depleted transplantation in children. This clonotype was counted at least ten times. A library of TCRbeta sequences, prepared with unique molecular identifiers, was generated. Each CDR3 protein gets one entry after TCRdb re-called the PCR reads with MiXCR. Here the sample spans hundreds of thousands of distinct CDR3 sequences, more than 15% being singletons. This specimen was PBMCs, mostly from graft donor cells, taken 360 days after TCRalphabeta/CD19-depleted stem cell transplant. This receptor was obtained from a male patient between 2 and 9 years old who had a stem cell transplant for acute lymphoblastic leukemia, so the T cells may come from the graft donor.

The CDR3 nucleotides are TGCGCCAGCAGCTACCTTGGAGTGAACACTGAAGCTTTCTTT. Protein sequence: CASSYLGVNTEAFF. The chain carries TRBV5-1 and TRBJ1-1; no clear D gene. The V and J ends lost 3 bases and 0 bases respectively, with 9 bases between them. The CDR3 runs 14 residues. Germline-derived CDR1 and CDR2 are SGHRS and YFSETQ.